The clone carrying this T cell receptor beta chain appeared a few times. This CDR3 spans 12 amino acids. V lost 5 bases to trimming and J lost 1 base, with 8 bases between them. Germline V gives CDR1 SQVTM, CDR2 ANQGSEA. Researchers prepared the TCRbeta library using unique molecular identifiers, the study reports. Via MiXCR, TCRdb re-called the PCR reads, giving one row per CDR3 protein. Of roughly 420,000 distinct CDR3 sequences listed, about 17% were seen once; the top ten hold just under 30%. This record belongs to a study of T-cell reconstitution after alpha-beta-depleted transplantation in children.

The rearrangement uses TRBV29-1 and TRBJ2-5, with D tentatively TRBD2 (5 bases). The source was PBMCs, mostly from graft donor cells, collected 360 days after TCRalphabeta/CD19-depleted stem cell transplant. This sequence originates from a boy under three years old who had a stem cell transplant for Wiskott-Aldrich syndrome, so the T cells may come from the graft donor. The CDR3: CSVKRSQETQYF. In DNA, the CDR3 is TGCAGCGTTAAGCGGAGCCAAGAGACCCAGTACTTC.